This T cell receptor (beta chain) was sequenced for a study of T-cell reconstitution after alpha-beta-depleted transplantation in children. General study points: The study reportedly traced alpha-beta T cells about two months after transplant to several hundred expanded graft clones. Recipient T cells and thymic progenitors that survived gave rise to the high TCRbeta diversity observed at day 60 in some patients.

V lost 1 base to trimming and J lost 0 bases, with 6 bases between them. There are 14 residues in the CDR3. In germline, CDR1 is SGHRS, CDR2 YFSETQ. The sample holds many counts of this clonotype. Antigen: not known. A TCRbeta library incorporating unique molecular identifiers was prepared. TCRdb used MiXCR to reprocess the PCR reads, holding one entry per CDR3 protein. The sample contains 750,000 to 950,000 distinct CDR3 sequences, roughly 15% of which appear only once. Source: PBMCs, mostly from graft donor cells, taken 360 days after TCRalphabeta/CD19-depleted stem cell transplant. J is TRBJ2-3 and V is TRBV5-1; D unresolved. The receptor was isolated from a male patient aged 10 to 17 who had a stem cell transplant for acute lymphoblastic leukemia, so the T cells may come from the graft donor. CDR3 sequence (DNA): TGCGCCAGCAGCTTGCCCGGTAGCACAGATACGCAGTATTTT. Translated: CASSLPGSTDTQYF.